These 23 T cell receptor beta chains originate from one sample sequenced in a study of neoadjuvant anti-PD-1 for oral cavity cancer. Profiling relied on immunoSEQ multiplex PCR, and the TCRdb table lists in-frame clones only, not all of them. This table has some 15,000 clones, about 71% appearing once. Sample: PBMCs, taken before nivolumab (anti-PD-1) treatment. These receptor sequences come from a person aged 35-79 years with oral cavity squamous cell carcinoma.

V usage is TRBV11-2 and J usage is TRBJ2-3; 14 bases fit TRBD2. The CDR3 is made up of 18 amino acids. The J segment lost 4 bases and the V segment lost 5 bases, leaving 11 bases of the junction unmatched. Germline V lookup: CDR1 SGHAT, CDR2 FQNNGV. CDR3 DNA sequence: TGTGCCAGCAGCCCCCCGACTAGCGGGGGGGCGTTAGCAGATACGCAGTATTTT. Its protein product is CASSPPTSGGALADTQYF.

The chain joins TRBV25-1 to TRBJ2-2; tentative D call: TRBD2 (7 bases). Trimming took 6 bases from V and 0 from J, leaving 14 bases between them. The CDR3 is 16 amino acids. From germline, CDR1 is MGHDK and CDR2 SYGVNS. CDR3 nucleotides: TGTGCCAGCAGGCTTGGGGGGGGCGCGAACACCGGGGAGCTGTTTTTT. Amino acid sequence: CASRLGGGANTGELFF.

This chain uses TRBV6-6 with TRBJ2-7; perhaps TRBD2 as D (6 bases). The CDR3 is made up of 11 amino acids. V shed 0 bases and J shed 10 bases, with 7 bases lying between them. Looked up from germline, CDR1 is MNHNY and CDR2 is SVGAGI (reference sequence). The CDR3, as DNA: TGTGCCAGCAGTTACTCGGGAGGACAGTACTTC. Translating gives CASSYSGGQYF.

CDR3 amino acids: CASSSGGRGYEQYF. As DNA, the CDR3 is TGTGCCAGCAGTTCAGGGGGCCGAGGCTACGAGCAGTACTTC. This sequence joins TRBV6-6 and TRBJ2-7; 8 bases map to TRBD1. The trim removed 4 bases at V and 3 bases at J, leaving 5 bases unmatched. The CDR3 is made up of 14 amino acids. Germline CDR1 MNHNY, CDR2 SVGAGI (reference sequence).

The rearrangement links TRBV5-5 to TRBJ2-3; D may be TRBD2 (7 bases). Germline lookup yields CDR1 SGHKS and CDR2 YYEKEE (reference sequence). The CDR3 runs to 17 residues. The ends were cut back, 4 bases at V and 0 bases at J, with 18 bases in the middle. CDR3 region: CASSPLGGRESTDTQYF. For the CDR3, the DNA is TGTGCCAGCAGCCCTCTGGGGGGGCGGGAGAGCACAGATACGCAGTATTTT.

This clone was seen just once. The V gene is TRBV11-2, the J gene TRBJ2-5; the D call may be TRBD1 or TRBD2 (5 bases each). Trimming cost V 0 bases and J 6 bases, with 11 bases left between them. The CDR3 is 14 residues long. Germline V gene sequence: CDR1 SGHAT, CDR2 FQNNGV. The CDR3 DNA is TGTGCCAGCAGCTTAGATAGAGGGGAGAAGACCCAGTACTTC. Translation gives CASSLDRGEKTQYF.

The rearrangement joins TRBV27 to TRBJ2-5, with 7 bases lining up with TRBD2. CDR3 size: 16 residues. The germline gives CDR1 MNHEY, CDR2 SMNVEV (reference sequence). V shed 0 bases and J 4 bases; nucleotides not matched to a gene: 8. This CDR3 reads CASSLSWRRGSETQYF. The CDR3 DNA sequence: TGTGCCAGCAGTTTATCGTGGAGGCGGGGGTCAGAGACCCAGTACTTC.

The V gene is TRBV5-4, the J gene TRBJ2-3; perhaps TRBD2 as D (6 bases). CDR3 length: 15 amino acids. V dropped 0 bases and J dropped 4 bases, with 12 bases sitting between them. Germline loops: CDR1 SGHNT, CDR2 YYREEE (reference sequence). CDR3 nucleotides: TGTGCCAGCAGCTTGGCCGGAGGGTGGGCAGATACGCAGTATTTT. It encodes CASSLAGGWADTQYF.

This clone occurred once. The V and J genes are TRBV6-4 and TRBJ2-3; no definite D call. The CDR3 loop spans 15 amino acids. Trimming left V 5 bases short and J 0 bases short, with 12 bases between. In germline, CDR1 is MRHNA, CDR2 SNTAGT. Here the CDR3 reads CASSPTTSSTDTQYF. DNA for the CDR3: TGTGCCAGCAGTCCTACCACCTCTAGCACAGATACGCAGTATTTT.

The chain has TRBV7-9 and TRBJ1-1; D remains unclear. The CDR3 consists of 15 residues. V lost 3 bases to trimming and J lost 0 bases, with 11 bases between them. The V gene's germline CDR1 is SEHNR and CDR2 FQNEAQ (reference sequence). The CDR3 nucleotides are TGTGCCAGCAGCTTTGCGGACTTACTGAACACTGAAGCTTTCTTT. Translating gives CASSFADLLNTEAFF.

This chain connects TRBV28 to TRBJ1-2; D unclear. Deletions cut 4 bases from V and 2 bases from J, with 14 bases between. Looked up from germline, CDR1 is MDHEN and CDR2 is SYDVKM. The CDR3 is 15 residues long. The CDR3 protein is CASSSPTPLNYGYTF. CDR3 nucleotide sequence: TGTGCCAGCAGTTCCCCCACTCCTTTAAACTATGGCTACACCTTC.

This clone was counted between two and nine times. V and J are TRBV30 and TRBJ1-3, with D possibly matching TRBD1 (6 bases). The CDR3 is 14 amino acids. V lost 5 bases and J lost 3, with 14 bases in between. The germline V gene has CDR1 GTSNPN and CDR2 SVGIG (reference sequence). CDR3 protein: CAWSGGGGGNTIYF. The CDR3 nucleotides are TGTGCCTGGTCCGGGGGCGGTGGTGGAAACACCATATATTTT.

V is TRBV9 and J is TRBJ2-7, with D perhaps given as TRBD1 or TRBD2 (5 bases each). The ends were cut back, 0 bases at V and 7 bases at J, with 11 bases in the middle. This CDR3 comprises 13 residues. Germline CDR1 reads SGDLS; CDR2 reads YYNGEE. The CDR3 coding sequence is TGTGCCAGCAGCGTAGCAATGTGGGGGGAGCAGTACTTC. It is translated as CASSVAMWGEQYF.

The chain carries TRBV4-1 and TRBJ1-1; D remains ambiguous. CDR1 MGHRA and CDR2 YSYEKL come from the germline V gene. V was trimmed by 0 bases and J by 4 bases, leaving 6 bases between them. The CDR3 length is 13 residues. The CDR3: CASSQELLTEAFF. CDR3 DNA sequence: TGCGCCAGCAGCCAAGAGTTACTCACTGAAGCTTTCTTT.

J is TRBJ1-2 and V is TRBV18; TRBD1 might be the D (6 bases). Germline values: CDR1 KGHSH, CDR2 LQKENI. This CDR3 has 14 amino acids. Trimming took 3 bases from V and 4 from J, leaving 12 bases between them. CDR3 protein: CASSPSDRTYGYTF. In DNA, the CDR3 is TGTGCCAGCTCACCCTCGGACAGAACCTATGGCTACACCTTC.

DNA for the CDR3: TGTGCCAGCTCCTTGGGGGTCACCCCAACGCAGTATTTT. Translation gives CASSLGVTPTQYF. The chain recombines TRBV6-1 with TRBJ2-3; D assignment may be TRBD1 or TRBD2 (5 bases each). Deletions cut 8 bases from V and 9 bases from J, with 18 bases between. There are 13 residues in the CDR3. In germline, CDR1 is MNHNS, CDR2 SASEGT.

This clone came up a few times. The rearrangement joins TRBV5-1 to TRBJ1-3, with D possibly matching TRBD1 (5 bases). Per germline, CDR1 SGHRS and CDR2 YFSETQ. Trimming removed 4 bases at V and 0 bases at J, with 23 bases between. CDR3 size: 19 residues. In DNA form, the CDR3 reads TGCGCCAGCAGCCAAACCGGACTTTCGGGGGTTGGCTCTGGAAACACCATATATTTT. This codes for CASSQTGLSGVGSGNTIYF.

This clone was seen only a few times. The rearrangement joins TRBV7-2 to TRBJ1-1; TRBD1 matches at 8 bases. The CDR3 extends over 14 amino acids. The J segment lost 7 bases and the V segment lost 6 bases, leaving 10 bases of the junction unmatched. Germline CDR1 SGHTA, CDR2 FQGNSA. CDR3 loop: CASSVGQGDVEAFF. CDR3 DNA: TGTGCCAGCAGTGTTGGACAGGGAGACGTTGAAGCTTTCTTT.

This clone has only one observation. The chain recombines TRBV5-1 with TRBJ2-2, with a tentative D call TRBD1 (6 bases). The CDR3 sequence is 14 residues long. From germline, CDR1 is SGHRS and CDR2 YFSETQ. With 0 bases removed from V and 5 bases from J, the gap between germline ends came to 8 bases. The CDR3 loop is CASSLGGQTGELFF. CDR3 bases: TGCGCCAGCAGCTTGGGTGGACAGACCGGGGAGCTGTTTTTT.

This clone was seen only a few times. V usage is TRBV11-2 and J usage is TRBJ2-7; D unclear. This CDR3 has 12 amino acids. The V gene lost 6 bases and the J gene lost 5 bases, with 11 bases spanning the gap. Germline V lookup: CDR1 SGHAT, CDR2 FQNNGV. CDR3 sequence reads: CASSLGPDEQYF. DNA for the CDR3: TGTGCCAGCAGTCTCGGACCGGACGAGCAGTACTTC.

The chain links TRBV10-2 to TRBJ2-7, with a weak D call TRBD2 (5 bases). The CDR3 spans 14 residues. Trimming shortened V by 0 bases and J by 5 bases, and 11 bases separated the two germline ends. Germline loops: CDR1 WSHSY, CDR2 SAAADI. The CDR3 protein is CASSESIGVHEQYF. The CDR3, as DNA: TGCGCCAGCAGTGAGTCGATCGGGGTCCACGAGCAGTACTTC.

This sequence joins TRBV9 and TRBJ1-2, with 8 nucleotides matching TRBD1. Germline loops: CDR1 SGDLS, CDR2 YYNGEE. This CDR3 is 15 amino acids long. Germline trimming cut 3 bases from V and 0 bases from J; bases unmatched to any gene: 4. DNA for the CDR3: TGTGCCAGCAGCGCGGGGGGACAGGCTAACTATGGCTACACCTTC. This encodes CASSAGGQANYGYTF.

The rearrangement joins TRBV7-2 to TRBJ1-4; perhaps TRBD1 as D (5 bases). CDR3 length: 16 residues. The V end lost 1 base, the J end lost 6 bases, and 15 bases lay between the germline ends. Germline assignment: CDR1 SGHTA and CDR2 FQGNSA. CDR3: CASSLDWPGDDEKLFF. CDR3 in DNA: TGTGCCAGCAGCTTAGATTGGCCCGGGGACGATGAAAAACTGTTTTTT.